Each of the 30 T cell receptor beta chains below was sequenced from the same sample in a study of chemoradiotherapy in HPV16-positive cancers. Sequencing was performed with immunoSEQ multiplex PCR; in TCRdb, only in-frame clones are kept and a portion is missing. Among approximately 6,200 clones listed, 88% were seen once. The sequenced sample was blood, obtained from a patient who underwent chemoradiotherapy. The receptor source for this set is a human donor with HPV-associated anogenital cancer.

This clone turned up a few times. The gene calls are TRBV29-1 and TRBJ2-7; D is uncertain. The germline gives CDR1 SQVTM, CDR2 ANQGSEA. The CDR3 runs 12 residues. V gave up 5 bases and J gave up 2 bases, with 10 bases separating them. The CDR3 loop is CSVHQDAYEQYF. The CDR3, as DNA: TGCAGCGTTCATCAGGACGCCTACGAGCAGTACTTC.

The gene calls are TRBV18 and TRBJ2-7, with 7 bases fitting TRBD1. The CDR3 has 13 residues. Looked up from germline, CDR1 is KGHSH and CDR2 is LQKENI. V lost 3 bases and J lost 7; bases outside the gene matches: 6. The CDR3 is CASSPLQGYEQYF. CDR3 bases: TGTGCCAGCTCACCGCTACAGGGGTATGAGCAGTACTTC.

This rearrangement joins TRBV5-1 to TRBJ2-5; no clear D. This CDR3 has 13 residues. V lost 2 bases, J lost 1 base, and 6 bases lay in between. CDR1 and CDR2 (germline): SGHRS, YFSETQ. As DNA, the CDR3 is TGCGCCAGCAGCTTTCAGGTCCAAGAGACCCAGTACTTC. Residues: CASSFQVQETQYF.

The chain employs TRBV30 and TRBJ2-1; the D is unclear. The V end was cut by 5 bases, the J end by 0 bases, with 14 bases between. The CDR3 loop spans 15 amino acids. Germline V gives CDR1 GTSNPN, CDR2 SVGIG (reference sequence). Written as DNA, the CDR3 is TGTGCCTGGGATCTCCCGGTTAGCTCCTACAATGAGCAGTTCTTC. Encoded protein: CAWDLPVSSYNEQFF.

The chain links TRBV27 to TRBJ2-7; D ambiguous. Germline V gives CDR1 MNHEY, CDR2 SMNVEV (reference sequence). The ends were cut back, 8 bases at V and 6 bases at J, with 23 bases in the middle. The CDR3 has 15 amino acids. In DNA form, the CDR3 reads TGTGCCAGCCGATGGCTGGGCACCGGTTGGGGCGAGCAGTACTTC. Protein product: CASRWLGTGWGEQYF.

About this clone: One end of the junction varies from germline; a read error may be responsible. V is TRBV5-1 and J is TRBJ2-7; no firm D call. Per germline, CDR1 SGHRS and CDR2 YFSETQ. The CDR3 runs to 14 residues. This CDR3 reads CASSLSGASSEQYF. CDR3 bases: TGCGCCAGCAGCTTGTCCGGAGCTTCCTCCGAGCAGTACTTC.

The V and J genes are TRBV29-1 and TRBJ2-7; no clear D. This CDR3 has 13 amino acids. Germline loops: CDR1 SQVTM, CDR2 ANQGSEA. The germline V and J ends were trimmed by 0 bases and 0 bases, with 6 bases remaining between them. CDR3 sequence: CSVEDPDSYEQYF. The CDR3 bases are TGCAGCGTTGAAGACCCGGACTCCTACGAGCAGTACTTC.

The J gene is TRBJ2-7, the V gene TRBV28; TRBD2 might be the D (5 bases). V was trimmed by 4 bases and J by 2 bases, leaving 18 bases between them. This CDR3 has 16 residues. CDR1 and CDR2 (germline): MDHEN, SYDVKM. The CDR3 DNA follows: TGTGCCAGCAGTTGGGGAGCCCGTATAAGGCCCTACGAGCAGTACTTC. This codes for CASSWGARIRPYEQYF.

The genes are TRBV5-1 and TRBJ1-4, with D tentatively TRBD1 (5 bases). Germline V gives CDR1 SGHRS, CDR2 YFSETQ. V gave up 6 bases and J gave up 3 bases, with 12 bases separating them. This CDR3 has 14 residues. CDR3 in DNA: TGCGCCAGCAACCGGGACGGTGCTAATGAAAAACTGTTTTTT. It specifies CASNRDGANEKLFF.

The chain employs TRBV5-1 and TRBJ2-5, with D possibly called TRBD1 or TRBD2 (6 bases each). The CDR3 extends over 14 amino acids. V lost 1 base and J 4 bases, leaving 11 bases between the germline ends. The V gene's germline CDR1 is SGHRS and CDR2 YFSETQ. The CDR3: CASSLKQGGETQYF. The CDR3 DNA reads TGCGCCAGCAGCTTGAAACAGGGAGGAGAGACCCAGTACTTC.

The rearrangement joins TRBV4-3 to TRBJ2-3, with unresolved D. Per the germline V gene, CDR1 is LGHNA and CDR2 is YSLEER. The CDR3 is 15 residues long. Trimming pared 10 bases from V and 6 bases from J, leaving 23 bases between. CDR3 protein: CATSRPPDKRDTQYF. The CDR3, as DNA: TGCGCCACTTCTCGGCCCCCGGATAAGAGGGATACGCAGTATTTT.

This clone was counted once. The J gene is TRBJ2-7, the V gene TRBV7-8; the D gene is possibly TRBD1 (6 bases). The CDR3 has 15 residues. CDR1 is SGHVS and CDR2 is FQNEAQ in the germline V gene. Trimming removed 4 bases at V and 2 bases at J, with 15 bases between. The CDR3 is CASSSHTDRPYEQYF. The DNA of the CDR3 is TGTGCCAGCAGCTCACACACAGACAGGCCCTACGAGCAGTACTTC.

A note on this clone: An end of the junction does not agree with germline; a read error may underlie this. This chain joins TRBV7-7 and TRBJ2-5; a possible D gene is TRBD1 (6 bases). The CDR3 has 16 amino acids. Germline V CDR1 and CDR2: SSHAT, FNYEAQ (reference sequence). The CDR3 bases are TGTGCTAGCAGCTTAGCGACTACAGGGAAAGGGGAGACCCAGTACTTC. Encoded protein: CASSLATTGKGETQYF.

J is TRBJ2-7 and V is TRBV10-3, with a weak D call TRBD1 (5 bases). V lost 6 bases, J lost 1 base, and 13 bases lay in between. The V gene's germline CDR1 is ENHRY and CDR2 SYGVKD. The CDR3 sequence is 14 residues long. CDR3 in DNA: TGTGCCATCAGCGACAGATCAGAGTCCTACGAGCAGTACTTC. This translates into CAISDRSESYEQYF.

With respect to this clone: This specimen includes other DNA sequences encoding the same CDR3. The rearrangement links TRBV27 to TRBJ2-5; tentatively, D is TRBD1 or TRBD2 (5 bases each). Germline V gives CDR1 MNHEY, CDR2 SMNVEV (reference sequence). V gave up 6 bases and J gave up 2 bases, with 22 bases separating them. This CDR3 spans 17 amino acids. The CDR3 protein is CASRPQGTVYGQETQYF. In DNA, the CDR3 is TGTGCCAGCAGACCCCAAGGGACGGTGTATGGGCAAGAGACCCAGTACTTC.

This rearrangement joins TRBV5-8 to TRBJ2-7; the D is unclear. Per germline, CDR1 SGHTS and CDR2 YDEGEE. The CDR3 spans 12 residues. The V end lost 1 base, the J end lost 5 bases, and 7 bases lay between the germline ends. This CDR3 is CASSLSVNEQYF. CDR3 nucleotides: TGTGCCAGCAGCTTGTCGGTTAACGAGCAGTACTTC.

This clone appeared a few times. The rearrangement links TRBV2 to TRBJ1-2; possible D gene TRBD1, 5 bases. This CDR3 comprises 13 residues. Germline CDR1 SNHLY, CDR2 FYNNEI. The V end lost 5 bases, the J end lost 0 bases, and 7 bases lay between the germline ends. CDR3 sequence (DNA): TGTGCCAGCAGTAGGGGTGCTAACTATGGCTACACCTTC. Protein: CASSRGANYGYTF.

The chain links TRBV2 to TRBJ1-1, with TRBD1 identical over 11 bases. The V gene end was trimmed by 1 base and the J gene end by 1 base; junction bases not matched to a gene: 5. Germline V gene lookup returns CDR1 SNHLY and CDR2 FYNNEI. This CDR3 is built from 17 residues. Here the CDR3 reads CASSEGGQGARNTEAFF. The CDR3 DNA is TGTGCCAGCAGTGAAGGCGGACAGGGGGCGCGGAACACTGAAGCTTTCTTT.

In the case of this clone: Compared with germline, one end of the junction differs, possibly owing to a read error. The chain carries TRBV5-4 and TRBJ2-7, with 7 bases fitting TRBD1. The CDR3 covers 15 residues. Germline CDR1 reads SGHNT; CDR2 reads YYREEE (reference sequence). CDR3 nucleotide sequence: TGTGCCAGCAGCTCCCGGGACAGTCCCCACTACGGGCAGTACTTC. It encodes CASSSRDSPHYGQYF.

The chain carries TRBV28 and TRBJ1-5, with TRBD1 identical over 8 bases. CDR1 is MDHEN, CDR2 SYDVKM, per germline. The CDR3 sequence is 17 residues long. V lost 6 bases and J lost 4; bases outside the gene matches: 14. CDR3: CASRVPGQGGGNQPQHF. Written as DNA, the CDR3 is TGTGCCAGCAGGGTTCCCGGACAGGGAGGAGGAAATCAGCCCCAGCATTTT. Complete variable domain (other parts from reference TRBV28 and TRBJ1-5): DVKVTQSSRYLVKRTGEKVFLECVQDMDHENMFWYRQDPGLGLRLIYFSYDVKMKEKGDIPEGYSVSREKKERFSLILESASTNQTSMYLCASRVPGQGGGNQPQHFGDGTRLSIL.

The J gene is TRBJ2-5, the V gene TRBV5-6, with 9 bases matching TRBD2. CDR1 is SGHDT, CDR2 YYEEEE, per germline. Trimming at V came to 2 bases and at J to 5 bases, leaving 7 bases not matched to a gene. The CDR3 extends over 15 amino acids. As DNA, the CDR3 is TGTGCCAGCAGCTTTAGCGGGGGTAATTGGGAGACCCAGTACTTC. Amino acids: CASSFSGGNWETQYF.

The CDR3 reads CASSTGQPSGANVLTF. The CDR3 DNA is TGTGCCAGCTCGACGGGACAGCCATCTGGGGCCAACGTCCTGACTTTC. The chain links TRBV18 to TRBJ2-6; TRBD1 aligns across 7 bases. In germline, CDR1 is KGHSH, CDR2 LQKENI. V was clipped by 6 bases and J by 1 base; unmatched bases: 6. This CDR3 contains 16 residues.

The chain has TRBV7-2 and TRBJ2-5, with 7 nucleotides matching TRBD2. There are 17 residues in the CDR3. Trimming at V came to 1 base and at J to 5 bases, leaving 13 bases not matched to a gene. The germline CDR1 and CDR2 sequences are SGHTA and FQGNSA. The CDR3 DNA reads TGTGCCAGCAGCTTAGTAGTGGGGGGGTATCAAAAGGAGACCCAGTACTTC. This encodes CASSLVVGGYQKETQYF.

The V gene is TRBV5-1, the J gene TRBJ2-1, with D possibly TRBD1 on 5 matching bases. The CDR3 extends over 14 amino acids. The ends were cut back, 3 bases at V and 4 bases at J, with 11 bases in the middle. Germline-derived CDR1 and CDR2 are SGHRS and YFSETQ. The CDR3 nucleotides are TGCGCCAGCAGCTCCCGATCAGGGTACAATGAGCAGTTCTTC. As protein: CASSSRSGYNEQFF.

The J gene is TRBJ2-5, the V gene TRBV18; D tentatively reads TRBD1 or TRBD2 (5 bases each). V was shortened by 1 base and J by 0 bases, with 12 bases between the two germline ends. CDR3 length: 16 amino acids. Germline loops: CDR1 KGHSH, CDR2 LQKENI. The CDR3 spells CASSPLGRTDQETQYF. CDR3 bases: TGTGCCAGCTCACCACTGGGACGCACGGACCAAGAGACCCAGTACTTC. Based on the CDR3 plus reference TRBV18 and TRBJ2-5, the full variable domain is NAGVMQNPRHLVRRRGQEARLRCSPMKGHSHVYWYRQLPEEGLKFMVYLQKENIIDESGMPKERFSAEFPKEGPSILRIQQVVRGDSAAYFCASSPLGRTDQETQYFGPGTRLLVL.

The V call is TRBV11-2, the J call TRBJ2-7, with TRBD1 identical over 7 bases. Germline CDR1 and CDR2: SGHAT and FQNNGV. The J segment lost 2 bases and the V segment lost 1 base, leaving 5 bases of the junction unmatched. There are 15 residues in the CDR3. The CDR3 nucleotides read TGTGCCAGCAGCTTAGGGGGACAGAGAACCTACGAGCAGTACTTC. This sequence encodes CASSLGGQRTYEQYF. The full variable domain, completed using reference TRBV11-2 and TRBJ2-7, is EAGVAQSPRYKIIEKRQSVAFWCNPISGHATLYWYQQILGQGPKLLIQFQNNGVVDDSQLPKDRFSAERLKGVDSTLKIQPAKLEDSAVYLCASSLGGQRTYEQYFGPGTRLTVT.

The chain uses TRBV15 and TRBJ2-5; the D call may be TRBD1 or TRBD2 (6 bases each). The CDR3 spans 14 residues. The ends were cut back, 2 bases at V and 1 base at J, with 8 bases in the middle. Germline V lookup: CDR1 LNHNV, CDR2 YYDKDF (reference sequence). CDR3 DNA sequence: TGTGCCACCAGCAGAAAGGGGGGCCAAGAGACCCAGTACTTC. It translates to CATSRKGGQETQYF.

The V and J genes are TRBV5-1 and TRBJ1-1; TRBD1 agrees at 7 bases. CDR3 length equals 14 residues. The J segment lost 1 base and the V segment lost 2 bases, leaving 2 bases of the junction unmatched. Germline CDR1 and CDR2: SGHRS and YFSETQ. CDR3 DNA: TGCGCCAGCAGCTTTGGGACAGCGAACACTGAAGCTTTCTTT. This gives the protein CASSFGTANTEAFF.

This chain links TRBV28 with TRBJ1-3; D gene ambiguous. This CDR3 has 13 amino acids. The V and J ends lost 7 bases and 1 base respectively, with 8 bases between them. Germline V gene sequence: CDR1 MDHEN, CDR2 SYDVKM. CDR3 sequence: CASTLRSGNTIYF. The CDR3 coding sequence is TGTGCCAGCACCCTTAGGTCTGGAAACACCATATATTTT.

CDR3 residues: CASSLILPQGAYGYTF. In DNA form, the CDR3 reads TGTGCCAGCAGTCTTATCTTGCCACAGGGGGCTTATGGCTACACCTTC. The chain recombines TRBV28 with TRBJ1-2; TRBD1 matches at 9 bases. Germline lookup yields CDR1 MDHEN and CDR2 SYDVKM. This CDR3 has 16 amino acids. Germline trimming cut 5 bases from V and 5 bases from J; bases unmatched to any gene: 12.